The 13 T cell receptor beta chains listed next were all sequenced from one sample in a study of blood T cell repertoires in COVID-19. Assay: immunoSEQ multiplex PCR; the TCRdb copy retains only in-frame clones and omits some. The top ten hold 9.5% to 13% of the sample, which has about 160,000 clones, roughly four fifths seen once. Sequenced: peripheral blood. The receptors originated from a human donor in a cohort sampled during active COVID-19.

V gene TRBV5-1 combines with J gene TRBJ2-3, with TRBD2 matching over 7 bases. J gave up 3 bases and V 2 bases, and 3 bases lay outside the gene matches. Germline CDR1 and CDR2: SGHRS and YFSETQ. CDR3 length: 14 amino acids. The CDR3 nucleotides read TGCGCCAGCAGCTTATGGGGGGGAACAGATACGCAGTATTTT. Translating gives CASSLWGGTDTQYF.

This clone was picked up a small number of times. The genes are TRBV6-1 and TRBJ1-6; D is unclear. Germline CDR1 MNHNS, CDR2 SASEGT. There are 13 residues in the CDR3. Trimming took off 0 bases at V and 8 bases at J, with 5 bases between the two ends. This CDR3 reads CASSEAFDSPLHF. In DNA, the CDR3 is TGTGCCAGCAGTGAAGCTTTCGATTCACCCCTCCACTTT.

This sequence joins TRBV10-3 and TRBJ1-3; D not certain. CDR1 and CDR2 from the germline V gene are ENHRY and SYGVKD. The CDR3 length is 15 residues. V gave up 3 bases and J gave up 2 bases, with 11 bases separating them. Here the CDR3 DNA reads TGTGCCATCAGTGATCCCAACTTAACTGGAAACACCATATATTTT. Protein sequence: CAISDPNLTGNTIYF.

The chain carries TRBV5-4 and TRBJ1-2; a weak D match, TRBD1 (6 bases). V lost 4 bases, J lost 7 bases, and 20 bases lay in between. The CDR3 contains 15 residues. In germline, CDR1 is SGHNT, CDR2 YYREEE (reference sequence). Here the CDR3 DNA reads TGTGCCAGCAGCACCATGATTGCGGGGGCATTTGGCTACACCTTC. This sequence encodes CASSTMIAGAFGYTF.

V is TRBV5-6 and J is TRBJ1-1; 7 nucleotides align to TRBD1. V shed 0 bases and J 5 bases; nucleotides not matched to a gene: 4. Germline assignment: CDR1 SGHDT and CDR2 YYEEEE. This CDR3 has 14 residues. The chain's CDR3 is CASSLGQGMTEAFF. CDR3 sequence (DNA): TGTGCCAGCAGCTTGGGACAGGGTATGACTGAAGCTTTCTTT.

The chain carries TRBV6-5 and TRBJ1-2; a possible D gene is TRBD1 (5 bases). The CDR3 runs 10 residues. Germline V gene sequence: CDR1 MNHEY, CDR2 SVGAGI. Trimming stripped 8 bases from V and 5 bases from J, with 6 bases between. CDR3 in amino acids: CASSGYGYTF. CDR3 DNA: TGTGCCAGCTCAGGGTATGGCTACACCTTC.

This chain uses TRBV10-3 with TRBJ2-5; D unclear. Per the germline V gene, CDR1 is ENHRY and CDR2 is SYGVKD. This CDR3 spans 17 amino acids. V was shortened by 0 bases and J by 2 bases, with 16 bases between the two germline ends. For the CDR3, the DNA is TGTGCCATCAGTGAGTCAATCGGAAAGACTCGGCAAGAGACCCAGTACTTC. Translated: CAISESIGKTRQETQYF.

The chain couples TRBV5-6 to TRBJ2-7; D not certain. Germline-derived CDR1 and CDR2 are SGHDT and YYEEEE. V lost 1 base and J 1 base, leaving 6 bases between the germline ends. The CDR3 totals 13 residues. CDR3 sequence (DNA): TGTGCCAGCAGCTTGTACAGTTCCTACGAGCAGTACTTC. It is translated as CASSLYSSYEQYF.

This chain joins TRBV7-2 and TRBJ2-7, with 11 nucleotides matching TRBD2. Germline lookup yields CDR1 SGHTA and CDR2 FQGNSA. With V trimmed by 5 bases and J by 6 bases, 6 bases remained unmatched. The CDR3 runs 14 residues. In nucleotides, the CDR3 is TGTGCCAGCAGCCCTAGCGGGAGGTTAGGCGAGCAGTACTTC. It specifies CASSPSGRLGEQYF.

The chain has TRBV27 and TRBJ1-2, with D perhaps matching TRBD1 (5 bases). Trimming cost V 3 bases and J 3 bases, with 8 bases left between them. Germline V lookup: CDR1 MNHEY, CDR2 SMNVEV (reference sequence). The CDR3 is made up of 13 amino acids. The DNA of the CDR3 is TGTGCCAGCAGTTTTCAGGGCTACTATGGCTACACCTTC. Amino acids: CASSFQGYYGYTF.

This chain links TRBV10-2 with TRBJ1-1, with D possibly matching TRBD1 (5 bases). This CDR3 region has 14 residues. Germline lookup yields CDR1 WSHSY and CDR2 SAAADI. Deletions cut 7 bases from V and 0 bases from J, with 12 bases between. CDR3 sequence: CASKSDTLNTEAFF. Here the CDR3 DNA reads TGCGCCAGCAAGTCGGACACATTGAACACTGAAGCTTTCTTT.

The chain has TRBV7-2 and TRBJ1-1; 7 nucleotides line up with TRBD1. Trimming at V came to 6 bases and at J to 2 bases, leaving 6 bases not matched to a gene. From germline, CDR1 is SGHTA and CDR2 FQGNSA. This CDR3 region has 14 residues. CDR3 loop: CASRRGRENTEAFF. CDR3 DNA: TGTGCCAGCAGAAGGGGGCGAGAAAACACTGAAGCTTTCTTT.

CDR3 sequence reads: CASSQDGVSSGGGNEQFF. The DNA of the CDR3 is TGTGCCAGCAGCCAAGATGGTGTGTCTAGCGGGGGGGGTAATGAGCAGTTCTTC. V is TRBV3-1 (or the pseudogene TRBV3-2) and J is TRBJ2-1; TRBD2 matches at 12 bases. The CDR3 spans 18 residues. V was pared by 0 bases and J by 7 bases, with 10 bases of the junction left unmatched. Germline CDR1 is LGHDT and CDR2 is YNNKEL (reference sequence).